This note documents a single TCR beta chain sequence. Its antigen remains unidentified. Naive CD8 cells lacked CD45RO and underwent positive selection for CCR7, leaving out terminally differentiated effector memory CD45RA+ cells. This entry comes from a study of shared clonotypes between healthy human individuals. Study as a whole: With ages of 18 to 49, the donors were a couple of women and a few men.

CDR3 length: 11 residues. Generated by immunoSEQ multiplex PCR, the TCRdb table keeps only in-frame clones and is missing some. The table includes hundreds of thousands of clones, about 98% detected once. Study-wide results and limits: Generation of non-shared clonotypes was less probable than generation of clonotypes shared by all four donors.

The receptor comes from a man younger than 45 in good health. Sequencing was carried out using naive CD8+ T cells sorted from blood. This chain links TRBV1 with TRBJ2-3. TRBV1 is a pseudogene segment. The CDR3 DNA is TGCACCAGCAGCTTAAGAGATACGCAGTATTTT. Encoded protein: CTSSLRDTQYF.